Sequencing of this T cell receptor (beta chain) was carried out in a study of blood T cell repertoires in COVID-19. About the research overall: The study drew acute and convalescent COVID-19 samples from the United States, Italy and Spain.

TCRdb keeps only in-frame clones here, not all; method: immunoSEQ multiplex PCR. The table lists about 200,000 clones, 70% to 90% of them singletons. CDR1 and CDR2 from the germline V gene are PRHDT and FYEKMQ (reference sequence). The V end was cut by 1 base, the J end by 8 bases, with 12 bases between. The CDR3 totals 14 residues. The V gene is TRBV13, the J gene TRBJ2-1, with D maybe TRBD1 (6 bases). The sequence derives from a man in his forties with active or convalescent COVID-19. What was sequenced was peripheral blood. The CDR3 loop reads CASSLAGDGDEQFF. Here the CDR3 DNA reads TGTGCCAGCAGCTTAGCAGGGGACGGAGATGAGCAGTTCTTC.